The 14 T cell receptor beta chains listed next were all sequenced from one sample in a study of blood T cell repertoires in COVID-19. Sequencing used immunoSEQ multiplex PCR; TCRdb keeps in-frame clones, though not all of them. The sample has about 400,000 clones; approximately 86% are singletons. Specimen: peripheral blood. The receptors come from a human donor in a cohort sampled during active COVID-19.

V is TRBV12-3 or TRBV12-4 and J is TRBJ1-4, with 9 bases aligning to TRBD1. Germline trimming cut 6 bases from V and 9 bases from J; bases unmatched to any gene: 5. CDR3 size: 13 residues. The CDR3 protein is CASRRDRAKKLFF. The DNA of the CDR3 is TGTGCCAGCAGGCGGGACAGGGCTAAAAAACTGTTTTTT.

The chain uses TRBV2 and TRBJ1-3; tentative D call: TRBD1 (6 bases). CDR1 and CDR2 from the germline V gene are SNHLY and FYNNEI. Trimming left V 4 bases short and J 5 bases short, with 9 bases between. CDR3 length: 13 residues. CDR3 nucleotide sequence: TGTGCCAGCAGTGCGGACAGAAGAAACACCATATATTTT. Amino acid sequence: CASSADRRNTIYF.

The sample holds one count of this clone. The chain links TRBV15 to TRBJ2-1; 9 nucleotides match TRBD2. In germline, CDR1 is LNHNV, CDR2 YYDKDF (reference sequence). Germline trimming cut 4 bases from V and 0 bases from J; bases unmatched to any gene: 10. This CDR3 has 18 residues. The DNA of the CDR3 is TGTGCCACCAGCAAAGGGACTAGCCTACAAAGCTCCTACAATGAGCAGTTCTTC. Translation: CATSKGTSLQSSYNEQFF.

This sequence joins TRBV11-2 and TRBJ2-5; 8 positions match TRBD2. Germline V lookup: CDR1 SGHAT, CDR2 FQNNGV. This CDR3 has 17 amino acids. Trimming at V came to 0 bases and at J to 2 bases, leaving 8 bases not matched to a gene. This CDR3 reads CASSLDLAASGQETQYF. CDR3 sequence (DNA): TGTGCCAGCAGCTTAGATCTTGCGGCTAGCGGGCAAGAGACCCAGTACTTC.

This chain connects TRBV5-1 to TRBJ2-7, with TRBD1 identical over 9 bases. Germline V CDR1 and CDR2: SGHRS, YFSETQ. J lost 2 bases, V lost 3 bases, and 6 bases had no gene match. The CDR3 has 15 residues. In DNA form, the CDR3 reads TGCGCCAGCAGCTCGGACGGGACAGGGACCTACGAGCAGTACTTC. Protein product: CASSSDGTGTYEQYF.

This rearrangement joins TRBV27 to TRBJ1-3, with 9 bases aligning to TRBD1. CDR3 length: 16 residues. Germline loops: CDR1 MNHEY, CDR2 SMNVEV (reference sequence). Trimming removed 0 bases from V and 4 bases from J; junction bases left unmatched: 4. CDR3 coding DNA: TGTGCCAGCAGTTTATCGGGACAGGGAAGGGGAAACACCATATATTTT. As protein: CASSLSGQGRGNTIYF.

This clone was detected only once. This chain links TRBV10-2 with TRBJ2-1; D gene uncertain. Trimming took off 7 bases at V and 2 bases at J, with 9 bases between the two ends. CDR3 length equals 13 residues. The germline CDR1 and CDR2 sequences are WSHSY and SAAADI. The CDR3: CASTGEAYNEQFF. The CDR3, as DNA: TGCGCCAGCACGGGTGAGGCCTACAATGAGCAGTTCTTC.

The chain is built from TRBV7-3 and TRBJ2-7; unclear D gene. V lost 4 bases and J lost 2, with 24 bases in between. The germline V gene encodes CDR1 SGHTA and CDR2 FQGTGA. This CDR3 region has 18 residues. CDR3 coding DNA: TGTGCCAGCAGCTCACGGCAGGTAGACGACCACCAACCCTACGAGCAGTACTTC. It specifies CASSSRQVDDHQPYEQYF.

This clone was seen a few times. This CDR3 is CASSVQGADSPLHF. The CDR3 DNA is TGTGCCAGTAGTGTACAGGGGGCTGATTCACCCCTCCACTTT. The chain employs TRBV19 and TRBJ1-6, with 9 bases aligning to TRBD1. CDR3 length: 14 residues. CDR1 is LNHDA, CDR2 SQIVND, per germline (reference sequence). Losses at the gene ends were 5 bases for V and 8 bases for J; bases not matched to a gene: 4.

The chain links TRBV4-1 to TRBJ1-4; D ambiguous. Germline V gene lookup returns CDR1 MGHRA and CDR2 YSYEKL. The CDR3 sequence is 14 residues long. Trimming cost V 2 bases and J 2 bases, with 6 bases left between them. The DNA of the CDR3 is TGCGCCAGCAGCCAAACCGGGACTAATGAAAAACTGTTTTTT. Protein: CASSQTGTNEKLFF.

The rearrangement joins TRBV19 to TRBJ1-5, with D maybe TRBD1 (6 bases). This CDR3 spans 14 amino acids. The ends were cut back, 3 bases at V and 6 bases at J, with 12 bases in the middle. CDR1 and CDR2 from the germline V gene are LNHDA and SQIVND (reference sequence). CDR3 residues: CASSITRGGQPQHF. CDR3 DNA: TGTGCCAGTAGTATCACCAGGGGCGGTCAGCCCCAGCATTTT.

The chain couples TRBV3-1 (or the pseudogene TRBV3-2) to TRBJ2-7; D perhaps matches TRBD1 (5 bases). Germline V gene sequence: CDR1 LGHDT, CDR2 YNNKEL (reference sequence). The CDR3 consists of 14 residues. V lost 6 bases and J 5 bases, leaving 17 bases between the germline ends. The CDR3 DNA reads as TGTGCCAGCAGTTGGACATTAAGATATGACGAGCAGTACTTC. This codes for CASSWTLRYDEQYF.

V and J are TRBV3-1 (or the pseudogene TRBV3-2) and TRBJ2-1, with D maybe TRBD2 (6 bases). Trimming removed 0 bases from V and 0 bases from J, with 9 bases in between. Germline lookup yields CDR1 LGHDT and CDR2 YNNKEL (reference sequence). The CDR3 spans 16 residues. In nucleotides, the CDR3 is TGTGCCAGCAGCCAAGATCGGGGACTCTCCTACAATGAGCAGTTCTTC. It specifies CASSQDRGLSYNEQFF.

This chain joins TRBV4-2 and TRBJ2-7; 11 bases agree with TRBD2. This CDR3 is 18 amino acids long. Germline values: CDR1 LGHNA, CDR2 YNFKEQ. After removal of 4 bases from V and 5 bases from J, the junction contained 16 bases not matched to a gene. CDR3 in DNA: TGTGCCAGCAGCCCCTCACCCGGGCTAGCGGGGGGCAGAGACGAGCAGTACTTC. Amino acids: CASSPSPGLAGGRDEQYF.